This T cell receptor (beta chain) stems from a study of blood T cell repertoires in COVID-19 (dated by TCRdb to 2018 to 2020). In the study overall: The collaborator samples originated in the United States, Italy and Spain and spanned the acute and convalescent phases of COVID-19. The material from the prospective study consisted of cDNA or gDNA derived from T cells, B-cell-depleted T cells, or PBMCs. Subjects who had been exposed to COVID-19, were actively infected with it, or had recovered from it provided the deeply sampled blood TCRbeta repertoires that made up the dataset. The repertoires were released in a freely available public database intended as a resource for research on the immune response to SARS-CoV-2. The samples were drawn from two sources: the first 160 participants of the ongoing ImmuneRACE study, and fewer than 1,500 subjects contributed by 6 global collaborators. Sample metadata almost always included a de-identified subject ID, COVID-19 status, age in years and sex. Where HLA class I and class II types were available, the types were taken from metadata supplied by the sample provider, not from assay-based typing. Results and caveats for the whole study, not just this receptor: The quantity of clinical and demographic metadata differed by source and by participant and was supplied without curation.

Whole blood was collected in K2EDTA tubes by collaborating institutions according to the institutions' own protocols. Collaborator samples were shipped for TCRbeta analysis as frozen whole blood, isolated PBMCs, or DNA extracted from either sample type. Details on this clone: Its specific antigen is unknown. Base-call qualities are not available, and no considerably larger clone is one nucleotide away.

TCRbeta CDR3 regions were amplified from genomic DNA by means of the immunoSEQ Assay, a bias-controlled multiplex PCR. The paper's data handling went like this. The number of nucleated cells in each sample was estimated by amplification of reference gene primers within the assay. To quantify the absolute abundance of each unique TCRbeta CDR3 rearrangement, sequence reads were collapsed and filtered. For each sample, productive Simpson clonality was calculated as the square root of Simpson's diversity index across productive rearrangements. Here the immuneACCESS table is served through TCRdb, limited to in-frame sequences with V and J called. Missing clones are a known gap in these copies; in checked studies unresolved V genes cover under half, and the rest lacks a known reason. That table supplies the V and J calls and clone size; D and trimming were determined from the DNA. Counted in this sample were 75,000 to 90,000 clones; about 80% of them appeared once. The ten most abundant clones make up around 12% of the sample.

The germline V gene supplies CDR1 KGHSH and CDR2 LQKENI. Compared with germline, V lacks 2 bases and J lacks 7 bases; bases without a gene match: 1. The cysteine opens and the phenylalanine closes a CDR3 of 14 amino acids. Just the 42-base CDR3 DNA is kept, in frame starting at base 1. The chain is assembled from TRBV18 and TRBJ2-7; 14 bases in the junction line up with TRBD2. The source of this sequence is a woman aged 40 to 55 with active or convalescent COVID-19. The sample taken for sequencing was peripheral blood. The nucleotide sequence is given as TGTGCCAGCTCACCAGGGACTAGCGGGAGAGAGCAGTACTTC. It is translated as CASSPGTSGREQYF.